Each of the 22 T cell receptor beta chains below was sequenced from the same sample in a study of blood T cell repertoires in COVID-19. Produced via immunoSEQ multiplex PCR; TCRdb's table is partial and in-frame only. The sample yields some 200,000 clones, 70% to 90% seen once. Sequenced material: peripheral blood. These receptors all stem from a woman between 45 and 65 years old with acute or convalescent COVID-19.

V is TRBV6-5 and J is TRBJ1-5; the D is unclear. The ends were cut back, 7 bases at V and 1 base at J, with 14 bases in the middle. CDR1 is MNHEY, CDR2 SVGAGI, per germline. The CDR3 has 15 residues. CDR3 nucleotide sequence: TGTGCCAGCACCATTAACCGAGGGAGCAATCAGCCCCAGCATTTT. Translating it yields CASTINRGSNQPQHF.

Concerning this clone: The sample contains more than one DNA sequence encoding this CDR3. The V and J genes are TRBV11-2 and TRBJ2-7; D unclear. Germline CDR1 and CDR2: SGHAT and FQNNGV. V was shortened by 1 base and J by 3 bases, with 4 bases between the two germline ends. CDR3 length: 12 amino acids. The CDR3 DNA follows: TGTGCCAGCAGCTTAGCCGGCTACGAGCAGTACTTC. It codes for CASSLAGYEQYF.

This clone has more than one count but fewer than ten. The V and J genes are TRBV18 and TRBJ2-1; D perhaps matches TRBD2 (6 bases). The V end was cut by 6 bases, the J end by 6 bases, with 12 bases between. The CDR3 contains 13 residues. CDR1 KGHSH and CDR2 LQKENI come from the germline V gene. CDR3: CASSGLSVNEQFF. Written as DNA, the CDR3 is TGTGCCAGCTCGGGACTCTCAGTCAATGAGCAGTTCTTC. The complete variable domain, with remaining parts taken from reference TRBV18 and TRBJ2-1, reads NAGVMQNPRHLVRRRGQEARLRCSPMKGHSHVYWYRQLPEEGLKFMVYLQKENIIDESGMPKERFSAEFPKEGPSILRIQQVVRGDSAAYFCASSGLSVNEQFFGPGTRLTVL.

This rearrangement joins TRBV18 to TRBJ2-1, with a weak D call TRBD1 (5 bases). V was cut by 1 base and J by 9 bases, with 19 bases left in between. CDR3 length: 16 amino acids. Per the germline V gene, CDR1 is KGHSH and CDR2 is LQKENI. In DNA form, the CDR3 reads TGTGCCAGCTCACCACGGGCAGAAAGGGAAGGGGCTGAGCAGTTCTTC. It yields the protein CASSPRAEREGAEQFF.

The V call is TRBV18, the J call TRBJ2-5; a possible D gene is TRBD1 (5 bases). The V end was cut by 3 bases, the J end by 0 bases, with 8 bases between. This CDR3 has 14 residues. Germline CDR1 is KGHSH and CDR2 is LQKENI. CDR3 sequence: CASSPTEYQETQYF. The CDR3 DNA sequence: TGTGCCAGCTCACCGACAGAGTACCAAGAGACCCAGTACTTC. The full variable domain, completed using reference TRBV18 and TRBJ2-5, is NAGVMQNPRHLVRRRGQEARLRCSPMKGHSHVYWYRQLPEEGLKFMVYLQKENIIDESGMPKERFSAEFPKEGPSILRIQQVVRGDSAAYFCASSPTEYQETQYFGPGTRLLVL.

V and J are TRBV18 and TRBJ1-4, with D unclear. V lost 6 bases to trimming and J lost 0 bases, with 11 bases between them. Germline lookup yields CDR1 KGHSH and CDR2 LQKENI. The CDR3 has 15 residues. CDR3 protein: CASSRGGATNEKLFF. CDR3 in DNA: TGTGCCAGCTCGAGAGGCGGGGCAACTAATGAAAAACTGTTTTTT.

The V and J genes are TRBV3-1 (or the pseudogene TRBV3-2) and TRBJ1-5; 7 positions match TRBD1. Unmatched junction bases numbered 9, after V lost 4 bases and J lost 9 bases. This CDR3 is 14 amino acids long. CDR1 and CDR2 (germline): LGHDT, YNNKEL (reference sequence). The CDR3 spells CASSPREQGGPQHF. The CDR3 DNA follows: TGTGCCAGCAGCCCCCGCGAGCAGGGGGGGCCCCAGCATTTT.

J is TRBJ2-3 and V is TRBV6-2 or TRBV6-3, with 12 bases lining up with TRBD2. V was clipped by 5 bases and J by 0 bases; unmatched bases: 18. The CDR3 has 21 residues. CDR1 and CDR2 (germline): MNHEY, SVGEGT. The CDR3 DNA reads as TGTGCCAGCAGTCGCGGGACTTTGGGACTAGCGGGCGCGACTAGCACAGATACGCAGTATTTT. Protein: CASSRGTLGLAGATSTDTQYF.

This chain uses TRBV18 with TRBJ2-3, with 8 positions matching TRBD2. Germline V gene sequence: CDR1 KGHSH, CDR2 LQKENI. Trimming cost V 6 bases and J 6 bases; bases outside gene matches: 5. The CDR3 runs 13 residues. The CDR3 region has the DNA TGTGCCAGCTCCCCCCCGGGGGGGGATACGCAGTATTTT. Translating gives CASSPPGGDTQYF.

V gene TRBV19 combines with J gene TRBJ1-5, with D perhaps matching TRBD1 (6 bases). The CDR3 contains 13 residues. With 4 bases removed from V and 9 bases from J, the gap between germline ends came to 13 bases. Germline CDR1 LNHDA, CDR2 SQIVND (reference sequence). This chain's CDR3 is CASSTDRSLPQHF. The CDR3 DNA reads TGTGCCAGTAGTACTGACAGGTCCCTGCCCCAGCATTTT.

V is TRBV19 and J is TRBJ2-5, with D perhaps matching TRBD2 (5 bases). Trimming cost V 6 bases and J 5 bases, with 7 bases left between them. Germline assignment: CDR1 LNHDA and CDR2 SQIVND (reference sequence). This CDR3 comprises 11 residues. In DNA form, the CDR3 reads TGTGCCAGTAGAAGCGGTGAGACCCAGTACTTC. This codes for CASRSGETQYF.

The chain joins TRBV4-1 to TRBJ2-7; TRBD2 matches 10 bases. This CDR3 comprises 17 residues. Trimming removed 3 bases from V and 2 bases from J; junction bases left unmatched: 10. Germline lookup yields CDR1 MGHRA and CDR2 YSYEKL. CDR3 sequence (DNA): TGCGCCAGCAGCCAGGTGCGGACTAGCGGTCAGACCTACGAGCAGTACTTC. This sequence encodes CASSQVRTSGQTYEQYF.

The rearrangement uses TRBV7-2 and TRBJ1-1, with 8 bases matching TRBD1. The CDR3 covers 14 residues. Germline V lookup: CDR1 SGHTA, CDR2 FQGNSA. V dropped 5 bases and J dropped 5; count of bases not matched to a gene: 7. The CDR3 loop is CASSKDRGFTEAFF. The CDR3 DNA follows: TGTGCCAGCAGCAAAGACAGGGGATTTACTGAAGCTTTCTTT.

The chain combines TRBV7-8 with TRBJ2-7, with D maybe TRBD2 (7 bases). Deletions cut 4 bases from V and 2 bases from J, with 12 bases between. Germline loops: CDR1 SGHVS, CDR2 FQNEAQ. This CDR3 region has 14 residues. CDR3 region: CASSSGGPPYEQYF. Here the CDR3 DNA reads TGTGCCAGCAGCTCCGGGGGGCCGCCCTACGAGCAGTACTTC.

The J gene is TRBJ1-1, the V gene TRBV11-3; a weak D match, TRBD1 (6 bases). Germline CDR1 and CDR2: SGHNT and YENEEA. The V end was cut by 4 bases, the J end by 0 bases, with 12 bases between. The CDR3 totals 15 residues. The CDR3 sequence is CASSSTGTLNTEAFF. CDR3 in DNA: TGTGCCAGCAGCTCGACCGGGACATTGAACACTGAAGCTTTCTTT.

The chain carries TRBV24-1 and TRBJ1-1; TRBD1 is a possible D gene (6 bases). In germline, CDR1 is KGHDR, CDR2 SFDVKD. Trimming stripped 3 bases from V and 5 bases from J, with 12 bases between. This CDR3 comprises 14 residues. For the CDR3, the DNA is TGTGCCACCAGTGATCCGGGGGGCGGAACTGAAGCTTTCTTT. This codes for CATSDPGGGTEAFF.

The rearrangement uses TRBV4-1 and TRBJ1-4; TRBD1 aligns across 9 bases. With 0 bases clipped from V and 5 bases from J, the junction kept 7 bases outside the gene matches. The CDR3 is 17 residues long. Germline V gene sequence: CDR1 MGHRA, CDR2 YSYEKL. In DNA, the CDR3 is TGCGCCAGCAGCCAAGATAGCTCCGGGACAGGGAATGAAAAACTGTTTTTT. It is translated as CASSQDSSGTGNEKLFF.

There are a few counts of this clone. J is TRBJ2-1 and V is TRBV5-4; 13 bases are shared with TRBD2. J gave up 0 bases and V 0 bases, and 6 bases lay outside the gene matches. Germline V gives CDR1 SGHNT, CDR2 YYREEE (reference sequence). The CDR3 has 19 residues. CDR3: CASSLAGLAGPSSYNEQFF. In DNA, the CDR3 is TGTGCCAGCAGCTTGGCGGGACTAGCGGGGCCGAGCTCCTACAATGAGCAGTTCTTC.

The CDR3 DNA follows: TGTGCCAGCAGCTTGACAGGGGTATTGAACACTGAAGCTTTCTTT. Amino acids: CASSLTGVLNTEAFF. V and J are TRBV28 and TRBJ1-1; 8 positions match TRBD1. Germline CDR1 reads MDHEN; CDR2 reads SYDVKM. V lost 6 bases to trimming and J lost 0 bases; unmatched junction nucleotides: 6. The CDR3 extends over 15 amino acids.

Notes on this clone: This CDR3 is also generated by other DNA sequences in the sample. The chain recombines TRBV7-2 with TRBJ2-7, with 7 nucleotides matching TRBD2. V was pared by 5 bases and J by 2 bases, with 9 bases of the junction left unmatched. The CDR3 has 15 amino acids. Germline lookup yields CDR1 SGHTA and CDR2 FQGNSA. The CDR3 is CASSPYSGSTYEQYF. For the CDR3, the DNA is TGTGCCAGCAGCCCATATAGCGGGTCTACCTACGAGCAGTACTTC.

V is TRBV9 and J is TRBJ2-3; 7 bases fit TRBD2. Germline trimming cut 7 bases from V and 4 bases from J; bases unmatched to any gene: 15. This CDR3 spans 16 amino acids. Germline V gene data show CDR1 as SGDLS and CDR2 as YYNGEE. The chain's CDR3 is CASARLATHRSDTQYF. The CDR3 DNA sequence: TGTGCCAGCGCCCGACTAGCCACTCATCGGTCAGATACGCAGTATTTT. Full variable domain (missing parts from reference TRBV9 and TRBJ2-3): DSGVTQTPKHLITATGQRVTLRCSPRSGDLSVYWYQQSLDQGLQFLIQYYNGEERAKGNILERFSAQQFPDLHSELNLSSLELGDSALYFCASARLATHRSDTQYFGPGTRLTVL.

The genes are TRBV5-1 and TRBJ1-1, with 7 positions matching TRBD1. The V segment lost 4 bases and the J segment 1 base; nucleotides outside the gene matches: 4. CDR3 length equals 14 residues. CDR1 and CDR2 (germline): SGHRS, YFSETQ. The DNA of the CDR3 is TGCGCCAGCAGCCCCGGGACAGAGAACACTGAAGCTTTCTTT. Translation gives CASSPGTENTEAFF.